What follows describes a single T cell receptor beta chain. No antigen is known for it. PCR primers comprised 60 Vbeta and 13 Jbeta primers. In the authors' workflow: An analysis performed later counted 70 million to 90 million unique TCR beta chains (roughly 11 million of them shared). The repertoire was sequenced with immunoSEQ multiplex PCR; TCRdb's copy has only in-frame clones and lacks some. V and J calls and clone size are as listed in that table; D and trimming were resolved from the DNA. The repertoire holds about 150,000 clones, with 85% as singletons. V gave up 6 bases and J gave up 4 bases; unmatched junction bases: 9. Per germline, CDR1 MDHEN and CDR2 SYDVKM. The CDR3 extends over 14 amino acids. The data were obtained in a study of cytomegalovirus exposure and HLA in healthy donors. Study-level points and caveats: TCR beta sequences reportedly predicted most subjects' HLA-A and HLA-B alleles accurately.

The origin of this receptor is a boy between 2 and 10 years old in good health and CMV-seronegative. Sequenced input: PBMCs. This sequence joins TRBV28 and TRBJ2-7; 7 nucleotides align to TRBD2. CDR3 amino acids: CASSFPGGTYEQYF. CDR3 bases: TGTGCCAGCAGCTTCCCGGGGGGAACTTACGAGCAGTACTTC.